The rows below give T cell receptor beta chains drawn from one sample of a study of blood T cell repertoires in COVID-19. Some clones are missing from TCRdb's copy, which holds only in-frame ones; the method was immunoSEQ multiplex PCR. The sample yields about 140,000 clones, 75% to 90% seen once. Sequencing input: peripheral blood. These receptors were taken from a woman over 75 with acute or convalescent COVID-19. CDR3s include the opening cysteine and the closing phenylalanine or tryptophan. The D gene is left open where the match is weak. The size field is filled for only some rows; it gives once, few, many or a size class.

d_gene	abundance	v_gene	j_gene	CDR3aa	CDR3nt
TRBD1	once	TRBV19	TRBJ1-5	CASSIIGRGSNQPQHF	TGTGCCAGTAGTATAATAGGCAGGGGGAGCAATCAGCCCCAGCATTTT
-	once	TRBV15	TRBJ1-5	CATSRDTRAHQPQHF	TGTGCCACCAGCAGAGACACCAGGGCCCATCAGCCCCAGCATTTT
TRBD1	-	TRBV5-1	TRBJ1-3	CASSLGRQGSGPFSGNTIYF	TGCGCCAGCAGCTTGGGAAGACAGGGCTCCGGCCCGTTCTCTGGAAACACCATATATTTT
TRBD1	-	TRBV5-1	TRBJ1-5	CASSPGTVSNQPQHF	TGCGCCAGCAGCCCCGGGACAGTCAGCAATCAGCCCCAGCATTTT
-	-	TRBV12-3/TRBV12-4	TRBJ1-2	CASSSGGEYGYTF	TGTGCCAGCAGTTCAGGAGGAGAATATGGCTACACCTTC
-	-	TRBV30	TRBJ1-5	CAWARGTGNNQPQHF	TGTGCCTGGGCACGGGGAACAGGGAACAATCAGCCCCAGCATTTT
-	-	TRBV5-8	TRBJ1-5	CASGLYSNQPQHF	TGTGCCAGCGGACTTTATAGCAATCAGCCCCAGCATTTT
-	-	TRBV6-5	TRBJ1-5	CASRQTGLNQPQHF	TGTGCCAGCAGGCAGACAGGCCTCAATCAGCCCCAGCATTTT
-	-	TRBV19	TRBJ2-1	CASSMQGMVYNEQFF	TGTGCCAGTAGTATGCAGGGGATGGTTTACAATGAGCAGTTCTTC
TRBD2	-	TRBV18	TRBJ2-4	CASSTTSGADIQYF	TGTGCCAGCTCAACTACTAGCGGGGCAGACATTCAGTACTTC
-	few	TRBV23-1	TRBJ1-2	CASSRDTFGGYTF	TGCGCCAGCAGCCGGGACACCTTCGGTGGCTACACCTTC
TRBD2	-	TRBV4-2	TRBJ2-3	CASSFRLAGGADTQYF	TGTGCCAGCAGCTTCAGGCTAGCGGGGGGGGCAGATACGCAGTATTTT
-	medium-sized	TRBV18	TRBJ1-1	CASSLNTEAFF	TGTGCCAGCTCACTAAACACTGAAGCTTTCTTT
-	-	TRBV10-3	TRBJ2-1	CATARTGSSYNEQFF	TGTGCCACCGCGAGGACGGGGAGCTCCTACAATGAGCAGTTCTTC
TRBD1	-	TRBV2	TRBJ2-3	CASSARTGTDTQYF	TGTGCCAGCAGTGCTAGGACAGGAACAGATACGCAGTATTTT
TRBD1	-	TRBV4-1	TRBJ1-1	CASSQGTGPPEAFF	TGCGCCAGCAGCCAAGGGACAGGGCCTCCTGAAGCTTTCTTT
-	-	TRBV2	TRBJ1-5	CASNAFGDSQPQHF	TGTGCCAGCAACGCCTTCGGGGATAGTCAGCCCCAGCATTTT
TRBD1	-	TRBV18	TRBJ2-2	CASSPRQGVPGELFF	TGTGCCAGCTCACCCCGACAGGGGGTACCCGGGGAGCTGTTTTTT
TRBD1	-	TRBV4-2	TRBJ1-2	CASSQDGTGGAMIYGYTF	TGTGCCAGCAGCCAAGACGGGACAGGGGGCGCGATGATCTATGGCTACACCTTC
TRBD2	-	TRBV4-3	TRBJ2-1	CASSQDPTSGGVNEQFF	TGCGCCAGCAGCCAAGATCCCACTAGCGGGGGGGTTAATGAGCAGTTCTTC
TRBD2	-	TRBV5-1	TRBJ2-3	CASSLAGGPSDTQYF	TGCGCCAGCAGCTTAGCGGGGGGGCCATCAGATACGCAGTATTTT
-	-	TRBV7-9	TRBJ1-2	CASSLSPGREAYTF	TGTGCCAGCAGCCTTAGTCCCGGCAGGGAGGCCTACACCTTC
TRBD1	-	TRBV5-5	TRBJ1-2	CASSLGILGTGGGYTF	TGTGCCAGCAGCTTGGGGATACTCGGGACAGGGGGCGGCTACACCTTC
TRBD1	-	TRBV5-1	TRBJ2-5	CASSIGGRETQYF	TGCGCCAGCAGCATAGGGGGCCGGGAGACCCAGTACTTC
-	-	TRBV11-2	TRBJ1-6	CASSRAQVTSYNSPLHF	TGTGCCAGCAGCCGTGCGCAGGTGACCTCCTATAATTCACCCCTCCACTTT
-	-	TRBV5-1	TRBJ2-5	CASSLVQGEETQYF	TGCGCCAGCAGCTTGGTGCAGGGTGAAGAGACCCAGTACTTC
TRBD1	-	TRBV6-2/TRBV6-3	TRBJ2-7	CASSQQPGQGSYEQYF	TGTGCCAGCAGTCAACAACCGGGACAGGGGTCCTACGAGCAGTACTTC
-	-	TRBV12-5	TRBJ1-1	CASGLLGGSTEAFF	TGTGCTAGTGGTTTGTTGGGGGGAAGCACTGAAGCTTTCTTT
-	-	TRBV30	TRBJ1-4	CAWNERQLSRELFF	TGTGCCTGGAACGAGAGACAGCTGTCAAGGGAACTGTTTTTT
-	once	TRBV19	TRBJ1-2	CASTPGPTYYGYTF	TGTGCCAGTACCCCAGGGCCCACCTACTATGGCTACACCTTC
TRBD1	-	TRBV18	TRBJ2-1	CASSVGQVSYNEQFF	TGTGCCAGCTCAGTGGGACAGGTTTCCTACAATGAGCAGTTCTTC
-	-	TRBV25-1	TRBJ2-5	CASSEPPRTDPYF	TGTGCCAGCAGTGAACCCCCCCGGACAGATCCTTACTTC
TRBD1	-	TRBV7-8	TRBJ1-6	CASSLNPGQGALVSPLHF	TGTGCCAGCAGCTTAAATCCCGGACAGGGGGCGTTAGTTTCACCCCTCCACTTT
TRBD1	-	TRBV5-6	TRBJ1-2	CASSLVGQVNYGYTF	TGTGCCAGCAGCTTAGTCGGACAGGTTAACTATGGCTACACCTTC
-	-	TRBV5-4	TRBJ1-2	CASSLPRDGCIF	TGTGCCAGCAGCTTGCCCCGGGATGGCTGCATCTTC
-	once	TRBV5-1	TRBJ2-5	CASSLGQAMGMETQYF	TGCGCCAGCAGCTTGGGACAGGCGATGGGGATGGAGACCCAGTACTTC
-	-	TRBV25-1	TRBJ1-4	CASSASRLINEKLFF	TGTGCCAGCAGTGCCTCCAGGTTAATTAATGAAAAACTGTTTTTT
TRBD2	-	TRBV10-3	TRBJ2-2	CAISTSGGTGELFF	TGTGCCATCAGCACTAGCGGGGGCACCGGGGAGCTGTTTTTT
-	few	TRBV18	TRBJ1-3	CASSPGQGSTGNTIYF	TGTGCCAGCTCACCAGGGCAGGGGTCAACTGGAAACACCATATATTTT
-	-	TRBV7-2	TRBJ2-7	CASSSQGRGQYF	TGTGCCAGCAGCTCCCAGGGGAGGGGGCAGTACTTC
TRBD2	-	TRBV9	TRBJ2-5	CASSLGTSGEETQYF	TGTGCCAGCAGCCTCGGGACTAGCGGGGAAGAGACCCAGTACTTC
TRBD2	-	TRBV2	TRBJ2-3	CASSEAGTSGESGAQYF	TGTGCCAGCAGTGAAGCGGGGACTAGCGGGGAGTCGGGCGCGCAGTATTTT
-	-	TRBV6-5	TRBJ1-1	CASSQGTYTEAFF	TGTGCCAGCAGTCAGGGGACCTACACTGAAGCTTTCTTT
-	-	TRBV5-1	TRBJ2-1	CASSLQGWEQFF	TGCGCCAGCAGCTTACAGGGCTGGGAGCAGTTCTTC
-	once	TRBV4-2	TRBJ1-1	CASSQDLTVNTEAFF	TGTGCCAGCAGCCAAGATTTGACAGTGAACACTGAAGCTTTCTTT
TRBD1	-	TRBV18	TRBJ1-1	CASSPRQGPNTEAFF	TGTGCCAGCTCACCGCGACAGGGCCCGAACACTGAAGCTTTCTTT
-	-	TRBV24-1	TRBJ1-5	CATEMVTGDSNQPQHF	TGTGCCACCGAGATGGTGACCGGGGATAGCAATCAGCCCCAGCATTTT
-	-	TRBV6-5	TRBJ2-7	CASSYTSSSYEQYF	TGTGCCAGCAGTTATACGAGTAGCTCCTACGAGCAGTACTTC
-	-	TRBV20-1	TRBJ1-1	CSASEGGRTEAFF	TGCAGTGCTAGTGAAGGGGGTCGCACTGAAGCTTTCTTT
TRBD1	-	TRBV19	TRBJ1-1	CASSIPLYRDRDVRTEAFF	TGTGCCAGTAGTATACCGTTGTACCGGGACAGGGATGTTAGGACTGAAGCTTTCTTT
TRBD1	-	TRBV29-1	TRBJ1-2	CSVGTAQGYGYTF	TGCAGCGTAGGGACAGCTCAGGGCTATGGCTACACCTTC
-	-	TRBV18	TRBJ1-5	CASSPYESNQPQHF	TGTGCCAGCTCACCTTACGAGAGCAATCAGCCCCAGCATTTT
TRBD2	once	TRBV5-1	TRBJ2-2	CASSSPETSGGLSGELFF	TGCGCCAGCAGCTCCCCAGAGACTAGCGGGGGGCTGAGCGGGGAGCTGTTTTTT
-	-	TRBV12-3/TRBV12-4	TRBJ1-1	CASSSGRVAFF	TGTGCCAGCTCCTCGGGGAGGGTGGCTTTCTTT
-	-	TRBV30	TRBJ1-2	CAWSVRQSVGYTF	TGTGCCTGGAGTGTACGACAGTCGGTCGGCTACACCTTC
-	-	TRBV6-5	TRBJ1-6	CASSYTPGQPLHF	TGTGCCAGCAGTTATACGCCGGGACAACCCCTCCACTTT
TRBD1	-	TRBV7-9	TRBJ1-2	CASSPGQGYGYTF	TGTGCCAGCAGCCCGGGACAGGGGTATGGCTACACCTTC
-	-	TRBV7-3	TRBJ1-6	CASSSHARGNNSPLHF	TGTGCCAGCAGCTCTCACGCCAGGGGTAATAATTCACCCCTCCACTTT